This T cell receptor beta chain was recovered during a study of CD8+ T cells in alopecia areata. In its sample, this clone was seen once. Described treatment: oral pan-JAK inhibitor, 5-10 mg twice daily. RNA was isolated and reverse transcribed to cDNA, the sequencing template. Measured with immunoSEQ multiplex PCR; TCRdb has only the in-frame clones, and not every one. This table holds about 160,000 clones, under 70% found once. This receptor was obtained from a human donor with alopecia areata. Material: CD4+ T cells sorted from blood, obtained at week 4, from a patient treated with tofacitinib.

DNA of the CDR3: TGTGCCAGTAGGCCGGACTACCAAACTGATGGCTACACCTTC. The encoded protein is CASRPDYQTDGYTF. V and J are TRBV19 and TRBJ1-2, with D unclear. Germline loops: CDR1 LNHDA, CDR2 SQIVND (reference sequence). This CDR3 comprises 14 residues. V lost 6 bases and J lost 6, with 17 bases in between. Full variable domain (rest looked up from reference TRBV19 and TRBJ1-2): DGGITQSPKYLFRKEGQNVTLSCEQNLNHDAMYWYRQDPGQGLRLIYYSQIVNDFQKGDIAEGYSVSREKKESFPLTVTSAQKNPTAFYLCASRPDYQTDGYTFGSGTRLTVV.